These 15 T cell receptor beta chains share one sample of origin, sequenced in a study of T cell changes during pregnancy in multiple sclerosis. Data came from immunoSEQ multiplex PCR; TCRdb stores just in-frame clones and leaves some out. The sample lists tens of thousands of clones, under 95% occurring once. The starting material was CD4+ T cells from peripheral blood mononuclear cells, obtained before pregnancy. Receptor source: a female donor with multiple sclerosis, enrolled in a pregnancy study.

CDR3 loop: CSAVLAGGDPSTDTQYF. Written as DNA, the CDR3 is TGCAGCGCCGTACTAGCGGGGGGTGACCCTAGCACAGATACGCAGTATTTT. V usage is TRBV29-1 and J usage is TRBJ2-3, with TRBD2 matching over 12 bases. V dropped 7 bases and J dropped 0; count of bases not matched to a gene: 11. CDR3 length: 17 residues. Per the germline V gene, CDR1 is SQVTM and CDR2 is ANQGSEA.

The V and J genes are TRBV6-1 and TRBJ2-7; D uncertain. V lost 6 bases to trimming and J lost 3 bases, with 12 bases between them. The CDR3 is 13 residues long. CDR1 and CDR2 (germline): MNHNS, SASEGT. CDR3: CASRGNSYYEQYF. The CDR3, as DNA: TGTGCCAGCAGAGGAAACAGTTACTACGAGCAGTACTTC.

This sequence joins TRBV28 and TRBJ1-5; 9 bases match TRBD1. V dropped 4 bases and J dropped 4; count of bases not matched to a gene: 5. Germline loops: CDR1 MDHEN, CDR2 SYDVKM. The CDR3 covers 15 residues. The CDR3 sequence: CASSSSGTGNQPQHF. The CDR3 DNA is TGTGCCAGCAGTTCCTCCGGGACAGGGAATCAGCCCCAGCATTTT.

The chain is built from TRBV25-1 and TRBJ2-7, with TRBD1 as a possible D gene (5 bases). The V gene lost 4 bases and the J gene lost 7 bases, with 14 bases spanning the gap. CDR3 length equals 13 residues. Germline V gene sequence: CDR1 MGHDK, CDR2 SYGVNS. The CDR3 DNA follows: TGTGCCAGCAGTGTTCCCCAGGGCCGGGAGCAGTACTTC. The encoded protein is CASSVPQGREQYF.

The rearrangement joins TRBV18 to TRBJ2-5, with 8 bases fitting TRBD2. Germline lookup yields CDR1 KGHSH and CDR2 LQKENI. CDR3 length equals 15 residues. V shed 3 bases, J shed 2 bases, and the junction held 5 bases outside the gene matches. The CDR3: CASSPLAGKQETQYF. CDR3 DNA: TGTGCCAGCTCACCTCTAGCGGGTAAACAAGAGACCCAGTACTTC.

This chain joins TRBV4-1 and TRBJ2-3; 9 nucleotides agree with TRBD2. This CDR3 is 17 amino acids long. The V segment lost 1 base and the J segment 4 bases; nucleotides outside the gene matches: 9. Germline CDR1 reads MGHRA; CDR2 reads YSYEKL. Here the CDR3 reads CASSQGVAGVRSDTQYF. As DNA, the CDR3 is TGCGCCAGCAGCCAAGGGGTAGCGGGAGTTAGGTCAGATACGCAGTATTTT.

The rearrangement links TRBV25-1 to TRBJ1-1; D gene ambiguous. V lost 4 bases and J lost 0, with 12 bases in between. This CDR3 is 15 amino acids long. CDR1 is MGHDK, CDR2 SYGVNS, per germline. The CDR3 nucleotides read TGTGCCAGCAGTGTAGGAGGAGTCTTGAACACTGAAGCTTTCTTT. Translation gives CASSVGGVLNTEAFF.

The chain couples TRBV28 to TRBJ2-1; 7 nucleotides agree with TRBD2. Per germline, CDR1 MDHEN and CDR2 SYDVKM. The CDR3 has 16 amino acids. Trimming removed 1 base from V and 7 bases from J; junction bases left unmatched: 10. The CDR3 nucleotides read TGTGCCAGCAGTTTATCACGGCTAGCGGTAGGAAATGAGCAGTTCTTC. It translates to CASSLSRLAVGNEQFF.

This chain joins TRBV5-1 and TRBJ2-3; maybe TRBD2 (7 bases). Between the trimmed V and J ends, which lost 0 bases and 6 bases, there was a span of 14 bases. The CDR3 has 15 amino acids. The germline CDR1 and CDR2 sequences are SGHRS and YFSETQ. The CDR3 nucleotides read TGCGCCAGCAGCTTGGCTGGGGGGGCGGCGGATACGCAGTATTTT. As protein: CASSLAGGAADTQYF.

J is TRBJ2-6 and V is TRBV19; D gene uncertain. Trimming removed 5 bases at V and 0 bases at J, with 8 bases between. CDR1 is LNHDA, CDR2 SQIVND, per germline (reference sequence). CDR3 length: 15 residues. The chain's CDR3 is CASSYYGSGANVLTF. In nucleotides, the CDR3 is TGTGCCAGTAGTTACTACGGCTCTGGGGCCAACGTCCTGACTTTC.

The chain links TRBV18 to TRBJ2-1, with D perhaps TRBD2 (7 bases). Germline CDR1 and CDR2: KGHSH and LQKENI. There are 13 residues in the CDR3. Trimming took off 3 bases at V and 8 bases at J, with 11 bases between the two ends. CDR3 sequence: CASSPGGGDEQFF. The CDR3 nucleotides are TGTGCCAGCTCACCGGGAGGGGGGGATGAGCAGTTCTTC.

The rearrangement joins TRBV7-9 to TRBJ2-7, with a weak D call TRBD2 (5 bases). This CDR3 comprises 16 residues. Trimming took off 0 bases at V and 4 bases at J, with 16 bases between the two ends. CDR1 is SEHNR and CDR2 is FQNEAQ in the germline V gene (reference sequence). The chain's CDR3 is CASSLALASYTYEQYF. CDR3 in DNA: TGTGCCAGCAGCTTAGCGCTGGCTAGCTACACTTACGAGCAGTACTTC. Looking up the rest from reference TRBV7-9 and TRBJ2-7 gives the full variable domain: DTGVSQNPRHKITKRGQNVTFRCDPISEHNRLYWYRQTLGQGPEFLTYFQNEAQLEKSRLLSDRFSAERPKGSFSTLEIQRTEQGDSAMYLCASSLALASYTYEQYFGPGTRLTVT.

The DNA of the CDR3 is TGTGCCAGCAGCGACCGGGACTTGCACTACAATGAGCAGTTCTTC. Translation gives CASSDRDLHYNEQFF. This chain links TRBV7-6 with TRBJ2-1; D is perhaps TRBD2 (6 bases). Germline loops: CDR1 SGHVS, CDR2 FNYEAQ. Between the trimmed V and J ends, which lost 5 bases and 3 bases, there was a span of 14 bases. The CDR3 is 15 residues long. Drawing the rest from reference TRBV7-6 and TRBJ2-1, the complete variable domain is GAGVSQSPRYKVTKRGQDVALRCDPISGHVSLYWYRQALGQGPEFLTYFNYEAQQDKSGLPNDRFSAERPEGSISTLTIQRTEQRDSAMYRCASSDRDLHYNEQFFGPGTRLTVL.

The chain uses TRBV7-3 and TRBJ2-6; TRBD1 matches 9 bases. The junction had 11 bases not matched to a gene; V was cut back by 5 bases and J by 0 bases. CDR1 is SGHTA and CDR2 is FQGTGA in the germline V gene. The CDR3 loop spans 19 amino acids. The CDR3 spells CASSLGTGSRHSGANVLTF. CDR3 sequence (DNA): TGTGCCAGCAGCCTAGGGACAGGGTCTCGCCACTCTGGGGCCAACGTCCTGACTTTC. Using reference TRBV7-3 and TRBJ2-6 for the parts outside the CDR3, the full variable domain is GAGVSQTPSNKVTEKGKYVELRCDPISGHTALYWYRQSLGQGPEFLIYFQGTGAADDSGLPNDRFFAVRPEGSVSTLKIQRTERGDSAVYLCASSLGTGSRHSGANVLTFGAGSRLTVL.

The chain is built from TRBV27 and TRBJ1-1, with TRBD1 identical over 7 bases. V dropped 3 bases and J dropped 1; count of bases not matched to a gene: 17. Germline V CDR1 and CDR2: MNHEY, SMNVEV (reference sequence). The CDR3 is made up of 19 amino acids. This chain's CDR3 is CASSLTYRGPGNGNTEAFF. CDR3 in DNA: TGTGCCAGCAGTTTGACGTACAGGGGACCGGGAAATGGGAACACTGAAGCTTTCTTT.